This T cell receptor beta chain was found in a study of shared clonotypes between healthy human individuals. Study-level background: CD8 memory received one plate per donor, CD8 naive two, CD4 memory three and CD4 naive three. Study results and caveats: Richness estimates generally favored naive over memory subsets.

Note on this clone: Its specificity is unknown.

The donors, healthy adults who were HIV-negative, had experienced no recent acute infections or vaccinations. Those who donated, Caucasian adults without exception, all lived in Nashville, Tennessee. Germline lookup yields CDR1 SGHDT and CDR2 YYEEEE. Trimming removed 1 base at V and 5 bases at J, with 16 bases between. The CDR3 loop spans 16 amino acids. This table comes from immunoSEQ multiplex PCR, and its TCRdb copy is limited to in-frame clones, with some not included. The sample records roughly 2 million clones, approximately 95% being singletons. This sequence originates from a man between 18 and 35 years old in good health. The chain employs TRBV5-6 and TRBJ2-1; D is tentatively TRBD1 or TRBD2 (5 bases each). The sample was naive CD4+ T cells sorted from blood. Subset denoted: CD45RA+ positively selected. This CDR3 is CASSLPGTESDNEQFF. In DNA, the CDR3 is TGTGCCAGCAGCTTGCCCGGGACCGAGTCAGACAATGAGCAGTTCTTC. Full variable domain (outside the CDR3, taken from reference TRBV5-6 and TRBJ2-1): DAGVTQSPTHLIKTRGQQVTLRCSPKSGHDTVSWYQQALGQGPQFIFQYYEEEERQRGNFPDRFSGHQFPNYSSELNVNALLLGDSALYLCASSLPGTESDNEQFFGPGTRLTVL.